The present T cell receptor beta chain was sequenced within a study of shared clonotypes between healthy human individuals. Study-level findings and limits: Researchers found naive subsets generally carried larger estimated richness than memory subsets.

Replicate PCRs from sorted subsets contained around 200 ng DNA, which is some 29,000 T cell genomes. Some clones are missing from TCRdb's copy, which holds only in-frame ones; the method was immunoSEQ multiplex PCR. The table has roughly 2.2 million clones, roughly 92% seen once. Within Nashville, Tennessee resided all donors, each a Caucasian adult. Naive CD4+ cells were CD45RA-selected; the remaining cells were memory. V shed 5 bases, J shed 2 bases, and the junction held 8 bases outside the gene matches. Germline CDR1 is MDHEN and CDR2 is SYDVKM. The CDR3 extends over 16 amino acids. As to this clone: Its target is not known.

The V and J genes are TRBV28 and TRBJ2-3, with 9 bases that match TRBD1. Source material: naive CD4+ T cells from PBMCs. Subset denoted: CD45RA+ positively selected. The clonotype originates from a man aged 18 to 29 in good health. Some clones in this sample may be carry-over from other donors' samples. The CDR3 loop is CASSTRTGDATDTQYF. CDR3 in DNA: TGTGCCAGCAGTACTCGGACAGGGGACGCCACAGATACGCAGTATTTT.